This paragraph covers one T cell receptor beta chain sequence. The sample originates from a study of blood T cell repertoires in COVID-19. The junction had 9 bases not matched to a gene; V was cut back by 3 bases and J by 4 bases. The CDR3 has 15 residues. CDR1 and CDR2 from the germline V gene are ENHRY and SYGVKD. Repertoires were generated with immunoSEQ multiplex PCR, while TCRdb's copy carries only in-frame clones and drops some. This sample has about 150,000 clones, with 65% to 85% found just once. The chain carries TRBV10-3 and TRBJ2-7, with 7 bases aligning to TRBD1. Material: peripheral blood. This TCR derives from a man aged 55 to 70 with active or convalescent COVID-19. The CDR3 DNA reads TGTGCCATCAGTGATCCCACGGGACAGCAATACGAGCAGTACTTC. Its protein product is CAISDPTGQQYEQYF.